The clone carrying this T cell receptor beta chain was found many times. Its antigen is not known. Regions amplified from RNA transcripts were the TCR beta CDR3 regions. HTBI primers drove first-round RT-PCR of the TCR CDR3. TCRdb fed the multiplex PCR reads into MiXCR, producing one record per CDR3 protein. In the table there are some 600,000 distinct CDR3 sequences, approximately 13% of which are singletons. These data originate in a study of T cells in Graves' hyperthyroidism and ophthalmopathy. Germline V gives CDR1 LNHDA, CDR2 SQIVND (reference sequence). Trimming took 1 base from V and 5 from J, leaving 14 bases between them. The CDR3 extends over 15 amino acids. Regarding the study as a whole: The blood repertoire included most of the expanded thyroid clonotypes above 0.001.

The sequencing sample was made of blood. This sequence was found in a young woman with Graves' hyperthyroidism that later progressed to Graves' ophthalmopathy. The rearrangement uses TRBV19 and TRBJ2-5; weak D call: TRBD2 (6 bases). Here the CDR3 DNA reads TGTGCCAGTAGTATAGGTATGACGGGACTGGAGACCCAGTACTTC. Protein product: CASSIGMTGLETQYF.